What follows are 27 T cell receptor beta chains derived from one specimen sequenced in a study of a mutant IDH1 vaccine in newly diagnosed glioma (dated by TCRdb to the early 2020s). In the paper's terms, the time point label means: week 5, during vaccination. Each vaccine dose was 300 ug of a 20-mer mutant IDH1 peptide in Montanide, given subcutaneously with topical imiquimod. Their antigens remain unidentified. The library came from the immunoSEQ multiplex PCR assay. TCRdb re-hosts the immuneACCESS table, in-frame sequences only. Its copies lack some clones; in the studies checked, an unresolved V gene accounts for under half of them, and the cause for the rest is not known. Across this sample there are roughly 42,000 clones, with over 75% seen only once. The ten top clones hold 1.7% of the sample. The sequences come from PBMCs, collected from a glioma patient whose treatment included an IDH1 peptide vaccine. The source is a middle-aged man with glioma.

The chain combines TRBV27 with TRBJ1-2; a possible D gene is TRBD1 (6 bases). Trimming removed 2 bases at V and 4 bases at J, with 8 bases between. The CDR3 contains 13 residues. Germline V gives CDR1 MNHEY, CDR2 SMNVEV (reference sequence). CDR3 bases: TGTGCCAGCAGTTTACAGGGGCCCTATGGCTACACCTTC. Protein sequence: CASSLQGPYGYTF.

V and J are TRBV5-1 and TRBJ2-5, with D perhaps given as TRBD1 or TRBD2 (6 bases each). This CDR3 is 13 amino acids long. The germline V gene encodes CDR1 SGHRS and CDR2 YFSETQ. V was pared by 6 bases and J by 2 bases, with 11 bases between. The DNA of the CDR3 is TGCGCCAGCATCACAGGGACTCAAGAGACCCAGTACTTC. This sequence encodes CASITGTQETQYF.

The J gene is TRBJ2-7, the V gene TRBV9, with 8 bases matching TRBD2. CDR1 is SGDLS, CDR2 YYNGEE, per germline. The junction had 4 bases not matched to a gene; V was cut back by 3 bases and J by 5 bases. This CDR3 has 13 residues. The CDR3 DNA reads TGTGCCAGCAGCGCCCCACTAGCGGACGAGCAGTACTTC. Protein sequence: CASSAPLADEQYF. Filled out from reference TRBV9 and TRBJ2-7, the complete variable domain reads DSGVTQTPKHLITATGQRVTLRCSPRSGDLSVYWYQQSLDQGLQFLIQYYNGEERAKGNILERFSAQQFPDLHSELNLSSLELGDSALYFCASSAPLADEQYFGPGTRLTVT.

J is TRBJ2-3 and V is TRBV6-6, with 12 positions matching TRBD1. The CDR3 runs to 15 residues. V lost 6 bases, J lost 4 bases, and 5 bases stayed unmatched. CDR1 and CDR2 (germline): MNHNY, SVGAGI (reference sequence). CDR3 sequence reads: CASRPGQGASDTQYF. DNA for the CDR3: TGTGCCAGCAGGCCGGGACAGGGGGCTTCAGATACGCAGTATTTT.

This chain links TRBV7-2 with TRBJ1-2; 9 bases line up with TRBD1. Unmatched junction bases numbered 9, after V lost 5 bases and J lost 8 bases. The CDR3 runs to 14 residues. Germline assignment: CDR1 SGHTA and CDR2 FQGNSA. CDR3 residues: CASSRGDRVGGYTF. The CDR3 coding sequence is TGTGCCAGCAGCCGCGGGGACAGGGTCGGGGGCTACACCTTC.

The chain uses TRBV19 and TRBJ2-7; D may be TRBD2 (5 bases). The germline V and J ends were trimmed by 6 bases and 3 bases, with 12 bases remaining between them. The germline V gene encodes CDR1 LNHDA and CDR2 SQIVND (reference sequence). CDR3 size: 13 residues. The CDR3 here is CASRRGSGYEQYF. The CDR3 DNA sequence: TGTGCCAGTAGAAGAGGGAGCGGCTACGAGCAGTACTTC.

This chain connects TRBV4-3 to TRBJ2-7, with 8 nucleotides matching TRBD2. The trim removed 4 bases at V and 3 bases at J, leaving 5 bases unmatched. The CDR3 loop spans 14 amino acids. Germline CDR1 reads LGHNA; CDR2 reads YSLEER. The CDR3 region is CASSRRAGDYEQYF. The CDR3 coding sequence is TGCGCCAGCAGCCGTCGAGCGGGAGACTACGAGCAGTACTTC.

The genes are TRBV10-3 and TRBJ2-5, with D unclear. Germline-derived CDR1 and CDR2 are ENHRY and SYGVKD. The CDR3 runs 11 residues. Trimming removed 5 bases from V and 0 bases from J, with 1 base in between. CDR3 DNA: TGTGCCATCAGTAACCAAGAGACCCAGTACTTC. Protein sequence: CAISNQETQYF.

This clone was seen a single time. The chain links TRBV5-1 to TRBJ1-4; D is perhaps TRBD1 (5 bases). The CDR3 is 15 amino acids. Looked up from germline, CDR1 is SGHRS and CDR2 is YFSETQ. V lost 7 bases to trimming and J lost 4 bases, with 17 bases between them. This chain's CDR3 is CASGLAGRLNEKLFF. CDR3 DNA: TGCGCCAGCGGACTAGCGGGACGCCTTAATGAAAAACTGTTTTTT.

V gene TRBV5-6 combines with J gene TRBJ2-3; D is perhaps TRBD1 or TRBD2 (5 bases each). Germline values: CDR1 SGHDT, CDR2 YYEEEE. This CDR3 is 16 amino acids long. V was cut by 1 base and J by 2 bases, with 14 bases left in between. The CDR3 DNA sequence: TGTGCCAGCAGCTTGCGGTCGGGGACGTCCACAGATACGCAGTATTTT. This gives the protein CASSLRSGTSTDTQYF.

The chain couples TRBV19 to TRBJ1-3, with D tentatively TRBD1 (5 bases). This CDR3 region has 13 residues. The germline V and J ends were trimmed by 10 bases and 2 bases, with 12 bases remaining between them. Germline-derived CDR1 and CDR2 are LNHDA and SQIVND (reference sequence). CDR3 nucleotide sequence: TGTGCCACCGGGGCCAGGGCTGGAAACACCATATATTTT. Translated: CATGARAGNTIYF.

This rearrangement joins TRBV2 to TRBJ2-3; D is ambiguous. V shed 7 bases and J shed 7 bases, with 9 bases lying between them. CDR1 SNHLY and CDR2 FYNNEI come from the germline V gene. The CDR3 extends over 11 amino acids. The CDR3 region is CASMAINTQYF. DNA of the CDR3: TGTGCCAGCATGGCTATCAATACGCAGTATTTT.

The chain links TRBV6-5 to TRBJ1-1, with D maybe TRBD1 (5 bases). The CDR3 extends over 14 amino acids. Trimming cost V 6 bases and J 7 bases, with 18 bases left between them. The V gene's germline CDR1 is MNHEY and CDR2 SVGAGI. The CDR3 sequence: CASRGGTLIYEAFF. CDR3 nucleotide sequence: TGTGCCAGCAGGGGCGGGACTTTAATATATGAAGCTTTCTTT.

The chain employs TRBV28 and TRBJ2-5; possibly TRBD2 for D (5 bases). The CDR3 is 13 amino acids. Germline CDR1 and CDR2: MDHEN and SYDVKM. The V end was cut by 8 bases, the J end by 7 bases, with 17 bases between. The CDR3 DNA reads TGTGCCAGCCGGGTCGACGGGGTTGGGACCCAGTACTTC. It yields the protein CASRVDGVGTQYF.

A few counts support this clone. The rearrangement joins TRBV19 to TRBJ1-1; tentatively, D is TRBD1 (6 bases). Trimming left V 4 bases short and J 0 bases short, with 9 bases between. This CDR3 is built from 14 residues. Germline V lookup: CDR1 LNHDA, CDR2 SQIVND (reference sequence). The CDR3 region has the DNA TGTGCCAGTAGTAGGACAGAAATGAACACTGAAGCTTTCTTT. This translates into CASSRTEMNTEAFF.

The gene calls are TRBV11-1 and TRBJ2-7; D gene uncertain. This CDR3 contains 14 residues. Germline CDR1 and CDR2: SGHAT and FQDESV (reference sequence). The V gene lost 3 bases and the J gene lost 2 bases, with 11 bases spanning the gap. Here the CDR3 DNA reads TGTGCCAGCAGCTTTGGCCGTTCGACCTACGAGCAGTACTTC. This encodes CASSFGRSTYEQYF. The whole variable domain, filled in from reference TRBV11-1 and TRBJ2-7, reads EAEVAQSPRYKITEKSQAVAFWCDPISGHATLYWYRQILGQGPELLVQFQDESVVDDSQLPKDRFSAERLKGVDSTLKIQPAELGDSAMYLCASSFGRSTYEQYFGPGTRLTVT.

This chain joins TRBV4-1 and TRBJ2-7; D remains ambiguous. This CDR3 comprises 13 residues. Trimming pared 4 bases from V and 2 bases from J, leaving 9 bases between. Germline V lookup: CDR1 MGHRA, CDR2 YSYEKL. The CDR3 region has the DNA TGCGCCAGCAGCCCCGCTGGTCCCTACGAGCAGTACTTC. This gives the protein CASSPAGPYEQYF.

The V call is TRBV23-1, the J call TRBJ2-1; TRBD2 aligns across 7 bases. TRBV23-1 is classed as an ORF, of uncertain function. This CDR3 region has 17 residues. Unmatched junction bases numbered 7, after V lost 1 base and J lost 1 base. The CDR3 nucleotides read TGCGCCAGCAGTCAATATTGCGGGAGCCCATCCTACAATGAGCAGTTCTTC. This encodes CASSQYCGSPSYNEQFF.

This chain uses TRBV19 with TRBJ2-1; a possible D gene is TRBD2 (5 bases). Trimming removed 5 bases from V and 8 bases from J, with 13 bases in between. Germline CDR1 and CDR2: LNHDA and SQIVND (reference sequence). This CDR3 spans 13 amino acids. CDR3: CASSHMARDEQFF. CDR3 in DNA: TGTGCCAGTAGTCACATGGCGCGGGATGAGCAGTTCTTC.

In its sample, this clone was seen once. The chain uses TRBV5-1 and TRBJ2-2; D may match TRBD1 or TRBD2 (5 bases each). The CDR3 covers 13 residues. Germline CDR1 and CDR2: SGHRS and YFSETQ. The V end lost 2 bases, the J end lost 8 bases, and 10 bases lay between the germline ends. CDR3 DNA: TGCGCCAGCAGCTTTGGGGGTTCAGGGGAGCTGTTTTTT. This encodes CASSFGGSGELFF.

The genes are TRBV7-8 and TRBJ2-5; D gene unclear. The CDR3 extends over 13 amino acids. The germline V gene encodes CDR1 SGHVS and CDR2 FQNEAQ. With 2 bases removed from V and 0 bases from J, the gap between germline ends came to 4 bases. The CDR3 nucleotides read TGTGCCAGCAGCTTAACAGACCAAGAGACCCAGTACTTC. Protein product: CASSLTDQETQYF.

The V call is TRBV5-6, the J call TRBJ2-2; D perhaps matches TRBD2 (6 bases). CDR1 and CDR2 (germline): SGHDT, YYEEEE. CDR3 length equals 15 residues. The V end lost 3 bases, the J end lost 4 bases, and 13 bases lay between the germline ends. For the CDR3, the DNA is TGTGCCAGCAGCTGGGACTTCCGCGCCACCGGGGAGCTGTTTTTT. Its translation: CASSWDFRATGELFF.

The chain carries TRBV7-9 and TRBJ2-1, with D possibly being TRBD2 (6 bases). This CDR3 is 15 amino acids long. The V end lost 5 bases, the J end lost 3 bases, and 14 bases lay between the germline ends. Germline values: CDR1 SEHNR, CDR2 FQNEAQ (reference sequence). Written as DNA, the CDR3 is TGTGCCAGCAGCCCAAAGTCGGACTACTACAATGAGCAGTTCTTC. Protein sequence: CASSPKSDYYNEQFF.

The rearrangement joins TRBV6-5 to TRBJ2-5; tentatively, D is TRBD1 (5 bases). The germline V and J ends were trimmed by 6 bases and 5 bases, with 13 bases remaining between them. This CDR3 spans 13 amino acids. Germline CDR1 is MNHEY and CDR2 is SVGAGI. CDR3: CASRLQGAETQYF. The CDR3 DNA reads as TGTGCCAGCAGATTGCAGGGTGCGGAGACCCAGTACTTC.

This clone has just a few counts. The chain recombines TRBV19 with TRBJ1-2, with a weak D call TRBD1 (6 bases). Per germline, CDR1 LNHDA and CDR2 SQIVND (reference sequence). The germline V and J ends were trimmed by 5 bases and 6 bases, with 10 bases remaining between them. CDR3 length: 12 residues. The CDR3 sequence: CASSLQGDGYTF. The CDR3 DNA reads TGTGCCAGTAGTCTACAGGGAGATGGCTACACCTTC.

V usage is TRBV4-2 and J usage is TRBJ1-2, with D possibly matching TRBD1 (5 bases). Germline V CDR1 and CDR2: LGHNA, YNFKEQ. CDR3 length equals 12 residues. Trimming took 0 bases from V and 8 from J, leaving 7 bases between them. CDR3 sequence: CASSQEQGGYTF. In nucleotides, the CDR3 is TGTGCCAGCAGCCAAGAGCAGGGAGGCTACACCTTC.

This clone came up once. The genes are TRBV6-1 and TRBJ2-1, with 10 nucleotides matching TRBD2. This CDR3 comprises 15 residues. V shed 3 bases, J shed 4 bases, and the junction held 3 bases outside the gene matches. From germline, CDR1 is MNHNS and CDR2 SASEGT. The CDR3 spells CASSEMTSGYNEQFF. The CDR3 DNA reads as TGTGCCAGCAGTGAGATGACTAGCGGGTACAATGAGCAGTTCTTC.